This T cell receptor (beta chain) was obtained from a study of beta chain features in type 1 diabetes. Study-level information: The examined sorted cells totaled under 120 million across samples. Study observations and caveats: Among patients with Type 1 diabetes, TCRB CDR3s were moderately but significantly shorter in every one of the four CD4+ subsets.

A remark on this clone: Its cognate antigen is unknown.

The germline CDR1 and CDR2 sequences are SQVTM and ANQGSEA. The CDR3 runs 14 residues. The ends were cut back, 4 bases at V and 0 bases at J, with 10 bases in the middle. Expressed TCRB transcripts were sequenced after all isolated RNA was converted to cDNA. TCRdb's table, derived via immunoSEQ multiplex PCR, lists solely in-frame clones and lacks some. The sample shows about 140,000 clones, 6.9% of them seen only once. The chain combines TRBV29-1 with TRBJ1-5, with D unresolved. The sequence came from a woman between 25 and 40 years old in good health. Sequencing was carried out using central memory CD4+ T cells from blood. CDR3 nucleotide sequence: TGCAGCGTTGCGCCGGGAGGTAGCAATCAGCCCCAGCATTTT. Protein sequence: CSVAPGGSNQPQHF.